This T cell receptor beta chain was obtained from a study of shared clonotypes between healthy human individuals (dated by TCRdb to 2018 to 2021). About the investigation overall: The cohort included three men and a couple of women between 18 and 49 years of age. For each donor, CD4 naive and CD4 memory were each given three plates, CD8 naive was given two plates, and CD8 memory was given one plate. The study deeply sequenced blood TCR repertoires of about 5 healthy adults to estimate repertoire size and the extent of clonotype sharing between individuals. To increase sequencing depth and limit assay-specific biases, TCR repertoire library preparation and sequencing were carried out by different laboratories using diverse techniques. Per donor, leukapheresis produced somewhere between about 0.94 and 9 billion PBMCs.

CD8 naive samples were CD45RO-negative cells positively selected for CCR7, giving a CD45RA+CCR7+ population that excluded TemRA cells. The donors were healthy, HIV-negative adults who had no recently reported acute infections or vaccinations. All donors were Caucasian adults living in Nashville, Tennessee, USA. Blood was collected by leukapheresis, and PBMCs were isolated by Ficoll-Histopaque density gradient centrifugation and then cryopreserved in liquid nitrogen vapor phase. Analytical flow cytometry was used to check the purity and quantity of every magnetically sorted T cell population. Each sorted fraction had its genomic DNA isolated and then quantified by UV absorbance on a Nanodrop 2000c. Of note for this clone: The antigen it recognizes is unknown. Base-call qualities are not available, and no considerably larger clone is one nucleotide away.

The CDR3 contains 16 residues, cysteine and phenylalanine counted. CDR3 DNA only is kept here, 48 bases in frame from base 1. Trimming leaves V shorter by 6 bases and J shorter by 2 bases, with the junction holding 8 bases beyond the gene matches. The germline V gene (reference sequence) provides CDR1 LNHDA and CDR2 SQIVND. Using the deep immunoSEQ assay, TCR CDR3 regions were amplified from genomic DNA by multiplex PCR. For each cell subset, the extracted genomic DNA was distributed evenly across all wells of several immunoSEQ 96-well plates, and each plate served as one replicate. For sorted subsets, roughly 200 ng genomic DNA, equal to 25,000 to 35,000 T cell genomes, was loaded into each replicate PCR. Purified libraries were measured with a Qubit 3.0 fluorometer, size-checked on a Bioanalyzer 2100, and measured again with the KAPA Library Quantification kit. Every immunoSEQ 96-well plate was sequenced on a separate single-read 150-cycle Illumina NextSeq 550 flow cell. The original pipeline was this. Because the immunoSEQ output held only junctional sequences and lacked quality scores, the filtering could not match the filtering applied to full-length reads. Sequences were annotated with PyIR, a Python wrapper for IgBLAST v1.9, and V/J genes and CDR3 were assigned using IMGT germline references. Reads with weak V/J assignments (E-value above 1e-6), missing CDR3, stop codons, out-of-frame junctions, or ambiguous translated residues were removed. V3J clonotypes were defined as sequences sharing the same inferred V gene, J gene, and CDR3 amino acid sequence. Percentage overlap between repertoires was calculated by dividing the number of shared unique clonotypes by the size of the smaller repertoire. Three approaches were used to assess repertoire richness: RTK rarefaction, the Chao1 estimator, and Recon v2.1 estimates of unobserved clonotypes. Generation probabilities for all TCRbeta clonotypes obtained by the gDNA method from a few donors were computed using OLGA. The table was pulled from immuneACCESS by TCRdb, which kept in-frame rearrangements only. Such tables lose some clones; where checked, under half of the loss comes from unresolved V genes, and the rest has no known cause. V, J and clone size derive from that table, while D and trimming were established from the DNA sequence. For this sample the table gives about 2 million clones, of which about 95% were detected only once. The top ten clonotypes cover roughly 1.1% of the sample.

The study at large found these results: Only blood was sampled, and tissue TCR repertoires likely differ from those in blood. Sharing across four donors was observed for about 5% of naive CD4, 3% to 3.5% of naive CD8, 2.3% of memory CD4, and roughly 0.4% of memory CD8 clonotypes. The small number of donors limited the genetic and exposure-history diversity represented. Naive subsets generally had larger estimated clonotype richness than memory subsets. Higher generation probabilities were observed for clonotypes shared by all four sorted-subset donors than for non-shared clonotypes. Based on pairwise subsampling, the degree of clonotype sharing among donors was expected to be affected by sequencing depth. Even with the large sequencing depth, rarefaction of the sorted-subset datasets indicated that sequencing was incomplete.

The clonotype comes from a man aged 18 to 30 in good health. This receptor chain uses TRBV19 and TRBJ1-4, with TRBD1 identical over 8 junction bases. Sequenced: naive CD8+ T cells sorted from blood. In the paper's terms, the cell subset or site label means: CD45RA+CCR7+. The CDR3 region: CASSPTGEGTNEKLFF. The DNA sequence is TGTGCCAGTAGCCCGACAGGGGAAGGGACTAATGAAAAACTGTTTTTT. When the CDR3 is completed using the reference TRBV19 and TRBJ1-4 genes on either side, the full variable domain is DGGITQSPKYLFRKEGQNVTLSCEQNLNHDAMYWYRQDPGQGLRLIYYSQIVNDFQKGDIAEGYSVSREKKESFPLTVTSAQKNPTAFYLCASSPTGEGTNEKLFFGSGTQLSVL.